The source of this T cell receptor beta chain is a study of shared clonotypes between healthy human individuals. Subsets obtained from CD4+ cells comprised CD45RA+ naive and CD45RA-negative memory cells. DNA at 200 ng, about 30,000 T cell genomes, went into sorted-subset replicate PCRs. Measured with immunoSEQ multiplex PCR; TCRdb has only the in-frame clones, and not every one. The table records 2 million to 2.5 million clones, 85% to 95% of them present only once. The germline V gene encodes CDR1 MNHEY and CDR2 SVGAGI. V shed 10 bases and J shed 6 bases, with 18 bases lying between them. There are 14 residues in the CDR3.

The TCR originated in a young man in good health. Some clones in this sample may be carry-over from other donors' samples. Sequenced: naive CD4+ T cells from PBMCs. The subset here: CD45RA+ positively selected. The chain has TRBV6-5 and TRBJ2-2, with D perhaps matching TRBD2 (6 bases). The CDR3 sequence: CAIRRGLISGELFF. The CDR3 DNA sequence: TGTGCCATAAGGCGGGGCCTAATTTCCGGGGAGCTGTTTTTT.